This TCR beta chain was recorded in a study of blood T cell repertoires in COVID-19. The wider study: Sources were T cells, B-cell-depleted T cells, or PBMCs; the material itself was cDNA or gDNA.

Those enrolled, adults aged about 18 to 95 years, came from roughly 22 US areas. Cohort allocation depended upon clinical history that participants reported. The CDR3 is made up of 17 amino acids. V dropped 3 bases and J dropped 4; count of bases not matched to a gene: 7. Germline loops: CDR1 SGHNT, CDR2 YYREEE (reference sequence). Study processing details: Reference gene primer amplification gave estimated nucleated cell counts. The assay was immunoSEQ multiplex PCR, and TCRdb's table has in-frame clones only and misses some. The D gene and trimming were derived from the DNA, and the V and J assignments and clone size from that table. Here the sample spans 280,000 or so clones, roughly 86% being singletons.

The chain links TRBV5-4 to TRBJ2-1, with 13 bases lining up with TRBD2. The sequenced sample consisted of PBMCs or T cells enriched from blood (not recorded which). The clonotype comes from a woman aged 50 to 60 who had been exposed to COVID-19. Here the CDR3 reads CASSSGLAGAIYNEQFF. The CDR3 nucleotides read TGTGCCAGCAGCTCCGGACTAGCGGGGGCTATATACAATGAGCAGTTCTTC.